One and the same sample provided the 23 T cell receptor beta chains below, sequenced in a study of immune heterogeneity within non-small cell lung tumors. Genomic DNA from bulk tumor acted as the template, and about 600 ng was loaded per sample. Multiple biopsies spaced far apart were taken from each primary tumor during surgery. Each patient presented with untreated, newly diagnosed non-small cell lung cancer and received curative surgery. In a multiplex PCR, 32 V and 13 J primers amplified TCR beta CDR3. A single record per CDR3 protein comes from TCRdb applying MiXCR to the multiplex PCR reads. The sample carries 8,500 to 10,000 distinct CDR3 sequences, 31% recorded once. The sample taken for sequencing was lung tumor tissue. Receptor source: a man aged 55 to 70 with non-small cell lung cancer.

The chain couples TRBV2 to TRBJ1-2, with D possibly matching TRBD1 (5 bases). V was cut by 2 bases and J by 2 bases, with 12 bases left in between. This CDR3 comprises 15 residues. Germline V gene sequence: CDR1 SNHLY, CDR2 FYNNEI. The CDR3 sequence: CASSETGLGNYGYTF. The CDR3 nucleotides are TGTGCCAGCAGTGAAACAGGACTCGGGAACTATGGCTACACCTTC.

This clonotype was observed many times. The genes are TRBV20-1 and TRBJ2-1; TRBD2 aligns across 7 bases. The germline gives CDR1 DFQATT, CDR2 SNEGSKA (reference sequence). The trim removed 3 bases at V and 5 bases at J, leaving 7 bases unmatched. CDR3 length: 14 amino acids. CDR3 sequence (DNA): TGCAGTGCTAGTGGACTAGAGATACACAATGAGCAGTTCTTC. It encodes CSASGLEIHNEQFF.

This clonotype is classed as medium-sized. The J gene is TRBJ2-5, the V gene TRBV2, with 7 nucleotides matching TRBD2. CDR1 SNHLY and CDR2 FYNNEI come from the germline V gene. J was trimmed by 9 bases and V by 10 bases; bases with no gene match: 14. The CDR3 sequence is 13 residues long. The CDR3: CAMGGVTTRAQYF. Written as DNA, the CDR3 is TGTGCCATGGGGGGGGTCACTACCAGGGCCCAGTACTTC.

This clonotype was counted only a few times. The rearrangement links TRBV5-5 to TRBJ2-4, with 10 bases matching TRBD1. The V gene's germline CDR1 is SGHKS and CDR2 YYEKEE (reference sequence). J was trimmed by 6 bases and V by 0 bases; bases with no gene match: 3. The CDR3 consists of 15 residues. The CDR3: CASSLGDRGGNIQYF. DNA of the CDR3: TGTGCCAGCAGCTTGGGGGACAGGGGAGGAAACATTCAGTACTTC.

By its share, this clonotype is medium-sized. The chain recombines TRBV5-1 with TRBJ2-3; TRBD2 matches at 13 bases. The germline V gene encodes CDR1 SGHRS and CDR2 YFSETQ. The CDR3 is 22 amino acids. The V segment lost 1 base and the J segment 0 bases; nucleotides outside the gene matches: 17. The CDR3 nucleotides read TGCGCCAGCAGCTTGCCCCCCGCACACACTAGCGGGAGGGGAGCTAGCACAGATACGCAGTATTTT. Translating it yields CASSLPPAHTSGRGASTDTQYF.

This clonotype counts as medium-sized. The chain uses TRBV6-1 and TRBJ1-2, with 8 bases aligning to TRBD1. The CDR3 totals 14 residues. CDR1 and CDR2 from the germline V gene are MNHNS and SASEGT. V gave up 2 bases and J gave up 4 bases; unmatched junction bases: 3. This CDR3 reads CASSEPGGGYGYTF. Written as DNA, the CDR3 is TGTGCCAGCAGTGAACCAGGGGGCGGCTATGGCTACACCTTC.

Relative to its sample, this clonotype is medium-sized. CDR3 sequence reads: CASTWTSGYEQYF. CDR3 in DNA: TGCGCCAGCACCTGGACTAGCGGCTACGAGCAGTACTTC. The chain has TRBV5-1 and TRBJ2-7, with 10 bases matching TRBD2. The germline V gene encodes CDR1 SGHRS and CDR2 YFSETQ. The CDR3 contains 13 residues. J gave up 3 bases and V 6 bases, and 3 bases lay outside the gene matches. Supplemented by reference TRBV5-1 and TRBJ2-7, the full variable domain reads KAGVTQTPRYLIKTRGQQVTLSCSPISGHRSVSWYQQTPGQGLQFLFEYFSETQRNKGNFPGRFSGRQFSNSRSEMNVSTLELGDSALYLCASTWTSGYEQYFGPGTRLTVT.

This clonotype showed up just a few times. The CDR3 DNA sequence: TGTGCCAGCAGCTTAGATCGATCCCCTAGCACAGATACGCAGTATTTT. Encoded protein: CASSLDRSPSTDTQYF. The J gene is TRBJ2-3, the V gene TRBV7-2; D not certain. This CDR3 comprises 16 residues. V was clipped by 1 base and J by 0 bases, with 11 bases between them. Germline V gene data show CDR1 as SGHTA and CDR2 as FQGNSA.

The chain is built from TRBV9 and TRBJ2-1; 9 nucleotides agree with TRBD1. Germline loops: CDR1 SGDLS, CDR2 YYNGEE. The CDR3 runs 16 residues. V lost 0 bases, J lost 9 bases, and 10 bases stayed unmatched. The CDR3 reads CASSVGGTGSGTEQFF. Here the CDR3 DNA reads TGTGCCAGCAGCGTAGGTGGGACAGGGTCAGGTACTGAGCAGTTCTTC.

V and J are TRBV4-2 and TRBJ2-2; 7 bases are a match to TRBD2. This CDR3 contains 16 residues. J gave up 4 bases and V 5 bases, and 10 bases lay outside the gene matches. The germline V gene has CDR1 LGHNA and CDR2 YNFKEQ. CDR3 nucleotide sequence: TGTGCCAGCAGCGGTGGCGCGGGAGTGGGCACCGGGGAGCTGTTTTTT. Its translation: CASSGGAGVGTGELFF.

The chain is built from TRBV3-1 and TRBJ1-1; no definite D call. Looked up from germline, CDR1 is LGHDT and CDR2 is YNNKEL (reference sequence). The V end lost 1 base, the J end lost 3 bases, and 15 bases lay between the germline ends. This CDR3 is built from 16 residues. For the CDR3, the DNA is TGTGCCAGCAGCCAAGCGAATCATTTCCGCGACACTGAAGCTTTCTTT. Translation: CASSQANHFRDTEAFF.

This clonotype is medium-sized within its sample. The genes are TRBV5-1 and TRBJ2-3, with 10 bases matching TRBD1. V lost 0 bases to trimming and J lost 4 bases; unmatched junction nucleotides: 5. The CDR3 is 16 amino acids. In germline, CDR1 is SGHRS, CDR2 YFSETQ. CDR3 sequence (DNA): TGCGCCAGCAGCTTGGAGGGGACAGGGGTCGCAGATACGCAGTATTTT. Amino acid sequence: CASSLEGTGVADTQYF.

This clonotype came up many times. The chain carries TRBV19 and TRBJ2-3; TRBD2 aligns across 8 bases. The CDR3 sequence is 14 residues long. Germline lookup yields CDR1 LNHDA and CDR2 SQIVND (reference sequence). With 5 bases clipped from V and 1 base from J, the junction kept 2 bases outside the gene matches. CDR3: CASSPGGGTDTQYF. In DNA, the CDR3 is TGTGCCAGTAGTCCGGGAGGGGGCACAGATACGCAGTATTTT.

The chain combines TRBV5-4 with TRBJ2-1; D possibly corresponds to TRBD1 (6 bases). Looked up from germline, CDR1 is SGHNT and CDR2 is YYREEE (reference sequence). With 3 bases removed from V and 9 bases from J, the gap between germline ends came to 13 bases. The CDR3 length is 13 residues. Here the CDR3 DNA reads TGTGCCAGCAGCTCGAAGCAGGGGTCTGAGCAGTTCTTC. Its translation is CASSSKQGSEQFF.

This clonotype has ten or more counts. The J gene is TRBJ1-5, the V gene TRBV27; D not certain. The V gene lost 1 base and the J gene lost 4 bases, with 8 bases spanning the gap. Germline assignment: CDR1 MNHEY and CDR2 SMNVEV (reference sequence). This CDR3 contains 14 residues. CDR3 region: CASSLLAENQPQHF. The CDR3 coding sequence is TGTGCCAGCAGTTTATTGGCCGAGAATCAGCCCCAGCATTTT.

This clonotype is a singleton in its sample. This chain connects TRBV3-1 to TRBJ2-1; unclear D gene. This CDR3 is 13 amino acids long. Trimming left V 2 bases short and J 8 bases short, with 10 bases between. CDR1 LGHDT and CDR2 YNNKEL come from the germline V gene (reference sequence). This CDR3 reads CASSQIARDEQFF. CDR3 bases: TGTGCCAGCAGCCAAATTGCTCGAGATGAGCAGTTCTTC.

The chain combines TRBV11-2 with TRBJ2-5; D may be TRBD2 (6 bases). Trimming took 2 bases from V and 1 from J, leaving 14 bases between them. The CDR3 spans 16 residues. Germline CDR1 is SGHAT and CDR2 is FQNNGV. In nucleotides, the CDR3 is TGTGCCAGCAGCTTACGGACGTGGGGAGGCCAAGAGACCCAGTACTTC. Its translation: CASSLRTWGGQETQYF.

In regard to this clonotype: A much more abundant neighbour one base away suggests this may be a read error. The V and J genes are TRBV7-2 and TRBJ2-2; D not resolved. Germline CDR1 reads SGHTA; CDR2 reads FQGNSA. The CDR3 is 12 amino acids. The germline V and J ends were trimmed by 5 bases and 10 bases, with 11 bases remaining between them. DNA for the CDR3: TGTGCCAGCAGCCGGAGCGTCGTGGAGCTGTTTTTT. Translation: CASSRSVVELFF.

This clonotype was picked up many times. The rearrangement uses TRBV20-1 and TRBJ2-7; 8 bases line up with TRBD2. Germline values: CDR1 DFQATT, CDR2 SNEGSKA (reference sequence). The junction had 11 bases not matched to a gene; V was cut back by 1 base and J by 3 bases. The CDR3 is 16 residues long. The CDR3 region has the DNA TGCAGTGCTAGAGGGAGGGGAGCGGGAGTCTACTACGAGCAGTACTTC. Its protein product is CSARGRGAGVYYEQYF.

This clonotype occurred many times. The gene calls are TRBV6-7 and TRBJ2-4, with 14 bases fitting TRBD2. TRBV6-7 is known as an ORF, though its function is uncertain. J was trimmed by 9 bases and V by 5 bases; bases with no gene match: 9. The CDR3 has 16 residues. The DNA of the CDR3 is TGTGCCAGCAGTCCAGCCCCGACTAGCGGGAGGGGCATTCAGTACTTC. As protein: CASSPAPTSGRGIQYF.

The chain combines TRBV6-1 with TRBJ2-7; 8 bases align to TRBD1. With V trimmed by 4 bases and J by 7 bases, 12 bases remained unmatched. Germline values: CDR1 MNHNS, CDR2 SASEGT. The CDR3 covers 15 residues. The CDR3 loop is CASSAPGQGLQEQYF. The CDR3 coding sequence is TGTGCCAGCAGTGCCCCAGGACAGGGCCTCCAAGAGCAGTACTTC.

The sample holds many counts of this clonotype. The V call is TRBV5-4, the J call TRBJ1-3; D not certain. Germline V gene lookup returns CDR1 SGHNT and CDR2 YYREEE (reference sequence). CDR3 length: 14 amino acids. With 1 base removed from V and 5 bases from J, the gap between germline ends came to 10 bases. The CDR3 is CASSLSTDRNTIYF. The CDR3 region has the DNA TGTGCCAGCAGCTTGTCAACAGACCGAAACACCATATATTTT.

This clonotype was seen ten or more times. The chain recombines TRBV29-1 with TRBJ1-1, with D unresolved. The CDR3 totals 12 residues. V was clipped by 5 bases and J by 0 bases, with 7 bases between them. The germline gives CDR1 SQVTM, CDR2 ANQGSEA. This chain's CDR3 is CSVRPVNTEAFF. CDR3 DNA: TGCAGCGTTAGGCCGGTGAACACTGAAGCTTTCTTT.